This T cell receptor beta chain appears in the sequencing data of a study of blood T cell repertoires in COVID-19. About the research overall: Material from acute and convalescent COVID-19 was sourced from the United States, Italy and Spain. In each case, the material was cDNA or gDNA derived from T cells, B-cell-depleted T cells, or PBMCs.

Germline CDR1 reads SEHNR; CDR2 reads FQNEAQ (reference sequence). V dropped 5 bases and J dropped 1; count of bases not matched to a gene: 4. The CDR3 is made up of 14 amino acids. Per the original data handling: Researchers report that nucleated cell counts were estimated from reference gene primer amplification. TCRdb's table, derived via immunoSEQ multiplex PCR, lists solely in-frame clones and lacks some. The V and J calls and clone size were taken over from that table, and D and trimming were inferred from the DNA. The sample carries more than 250,000 clones, 88% recorded once. The chain has TRBV7-9 and TRBJ2-7; 8 positions agree with TRBD1. The TCR comes from a human donor in a cohort sampled during active COVID-19. Sequenced input: peripheral blood. The DNA of the CDR3 is TGTGCCAGCAGCCTACGACAGGGGTCCTACGAGCAGTACTTC. Its protein is CASSLRQGSYEQYF.